This TCR beta chain originates from a study of a mutant IDH1 vaccine in newly diagnosed glioma. Study as a whole: Sex distribution of treated patients was about 62% male and around 38% female; mean age was around 40 years. Antecedent treatment encompassed radiotherapy, temozolomide, or their combination; the majority received both.

About this clone itself: Antigen specificity is unknown.

Study outcomes and limitations: A vaccine-induced immune response developed in 90% to 95% of the patients.

The time point here: week 23, last vaccination. Topical imiquimod accompanied each vaccine dose, which consisted of 300 ug of mutant IDH1 20-mer peptide. The donors' diagnosis was new WHO grade 3 or 4 astrocytoma that was IDH1-mutant and ATRX-lost. Sequenced by immunoSEQ multiplex PCR; TCRdb stores in-frame clones only, minus some. The data contain almost 85,000 clones, roughly 85% of them singletons. The source material was PBMCs, sampled from a glioma patient whose treatment included an IDH1 peptide vaccine. The receptor comes from a man between 25 and 39 years old with glioma. Some clones in this sample may be carry-over from other donors' samples.

CDR3 sequence: CASSLDGQGLNYGYTF. The CDR3 region has the DNA TGCGCCAGCAGCTTGGATGGGCAGGGGCTAAACTATGGCTACACCTTC. The gene calls are TRBV5-1 and TRBJ1-2; a weak D match, TRBD1 (6 bases). V was pared by 0 bases and J by 2 bases, with 14 bases between. Germline CDR1 and CDR2: SGHRS and YFSETQ. The CDR3 covers 16 residues.